Listed below are T cell receptor beta chains from one sample, sequenced in a study of vaccination effects on CD4 cells after COVID-19. Generated by immunoSEQ multiplex PCR, the TCRdb table keeps only in-frame clones and is missing some. The data hold about 66,000 clones, with around 74% observed a single time. Which antigens these TCRs recognize remains unknown. Material: CD4+ T cells from PBMCs cultured without peptide, obtained after COVID-19 vaccination. These receptors were obtained from a human donor who received a COVID-19 vaccine. The CDR3 runs from the conserved cysteine through the conserved F or W. A D gene is named only where the DNA matches it firmly. Rows give clone size only sometimes, using once, few, many, or a class for an expanded clone.

v_gene: TRBV6-6; abundance: -; d_gene: -; j_gene: TRBJ1-4; CDR3aa: CASSYSQTATNEKLFF; CDR3nt: TGTGCCAGCAGTTACTCTCAGACAGCAACTAATGAAAAACTGTTTTTT
v_gene: TRBV2; abundance: -; d_gene: -; j_gene: TRBJ1-5; CDR3aa: CASRTGTSNTYSNQPQHF; CDR3nt: TGTGCCAGTAGAACTGGCACCTCCAACACCTATAGCAATCAGCCCCAGCATTTT
v_gene: TRBV5-6; abundance: -; d_gene: TRBD1; j_gene: TRBJ2-3; CDR3aa: CASTFITGDGTDTQYF; CDR3nt: TGTGCCAGCACCTTTATTACAGGGGACGGCACAGATACGCAGTATTTT
v_gene: TRBV9; abundance: -; d_gene: TRBD1; j_gene: TRBJ1-1; CDR3aa: CASSDYRGPKKEAFF; CDR3nt: TGTGCCAGCAGCGACTACAGGGGGCCGAAGAAAGAAGCTTTCTTT
v_gene: TRBV19; abundance: -; d_gene: TRBD1; j_gene: TRBJ1-6; CDR3aa: CASSIGDRGHSPLHF; CDR3nt: TGTGCCAGTAGTATCGGAGACAGGGGTCATTCACCCCTCCACTTT
v_gene: TRBV7-2; abundance: -; d_gene: -; j_gene: TRBJ1-1; CDR3aa: CASSLREGRAGTLFF; CDR3nt: TGTGCCAGCAGCTTAAGGGAGGGGAGGGCTGGAACCCTTTTCTTT
v_gene: TRBV5-1; abundance: -; d_gene: -; j_gene: TRBJ2-5; CDR3aa: CASSLGSAHSQETQYF; CDR3nt: TGCGCCAGCAGCTTGGGTTCAGCGCACTCCCAAGAGACCCAGTACTTC
v_gene: TRBV5-1; abundance: -; d_gene: -; j_gene: TRBJ1-6; CDR3aa: CASSLLPPSNNSPLHF; CDR3nt: TGCGCCAGCAGCTTGCTACCCCCCTCCAATAATTCACCCCTCCACTTT
v_gene: TRBV12-3/TRBV12-4; abundance: -; d_gene: -; j_gene: TRBJ1-2; CDR3aa: CASSLSGVGYTF; CDR3nt: TGTGCCAGCAGTTTATCTGGGGTAGGCTACACCTTC
v_gene: TRBV4-2; abundance: -; d_gene: -; j_gene: TRBJ2-4; CDR3aa: CASSQDSAGIENIQYF; CDR3nt: TGTGCCAGCAGCCAAGACTCAGCCGGGATCGAAAACATTCAGTACTTC
v_gene: TRBV29-1; abundance: -; d_gene: -; j_gene: TRBJ2-5; CDR3aa: CSVEEAQETQYF; CDR3nt: TGCAGCGTTGAAGAGGCCCAAGAGACCCAGTACTTC
v_gene: TRBV28; abundance: -; d_gene: TRBD1; j_gene: TRBJ1-2; CDR3aa: CAGTDRKYGYTF; CDR3nt: TGTGCCGGTACGGACAGGAAGTATGGCTACACCTTC
v_gene: TRBV5-1; abundance: -; d_gene: -; j_gene: TRBJ2-5; CDR3aa: CASSLGLGAVETQYF; CDR3nt: TGCGCCAGCAGCTTGGGGCTAGGGGCCGTGGAGACCCAGTACTTC
v_gene: TRBV7-2; abundance: -; d_gene: -; j_gene: TRBJ1-5; CDR3aa: CASSYELDQPQHF; CDR3nt: TGTGCCAGCAGCTACGAACTAGACCAGCCCCAGCATTTT
v_gene: TRBV6-1; abundance: -; d_gene: TRBD1; j_gene: TRBJ1-1; CDR3aa: CASSEYSMRPGGDTEAFF; CDR3nt: TGTGCCAGCAGTGAATACAGTATGCGGCCAGGGGGAGACACTGAAGCTTTCTTT
v_gene: TRBV5-4; abundance: -; d_gene: TRBD1; j_gene: TRBJ2-1; CDR3aa: CASSRFPGQGYNEQFF; CDR3nt: TGTGCCAGCAGCCGGTTCCCGGGACAGGGATACAATGAGCAGTTCTTC
v_gene: TRBV7-9; abundance: once; d_gene: -; j_gene: TRBJ2-5; CDR3aa: CASSLSETQYF; CDR3nt: TGTGCCAGCAGCCTATCAGAGACCCAGTACTTC
v_gene: TRBV18; abundance: -; d_gene: TRBD2; j_gene: TRBJ2-5; CDR3aa: CASSPTHGPGGTETQYF; CDR3nt: TGTGCCAGCTCACCCACTCATGGTCCGGGGGGGACCGAGACCCAGTACTTC
v_gene: TRBV2; abundance: once; d_gene: -; j_gene: TRBJ2-1; CDR3aa: CASGKASYNEQFF; CDR3nt: TGTGCCAGCGGAAAGGCTAGTTACAATGAGCAGTTCTTC
v_gene: TRBV15; abundance: -; d_gene: TRBD2; j_gene: TRBJ2-5; CDR3aa: CATSRTLGLAGETQYF; CDR3nt: TGTGCCACCAGCAGGACCCTAGGACTAGCGGGGGAGACCCAGTACTTC
v_gene: TRBV29-1; abundance: -; d_gene: -; j_gene: TRBJ2-5; CDR3aa: CSVDSGTTMETQYF; CDR3nt: TGCAGCGTTGATAGTGGAACAACGATGGAGACCCAGTACTTC
v_gene: TRBV6-5; abundance: few; d_gene: -; j_gene: TRBJ1-2; CDR3aa: CASSYSPGNYGYTF; CDR3nt: TGTGCCAGCAGTTACTCCCCCGGCAACTATGGCTACACCTTC
v_gene: TRBV11-2; abundance: -; d_gene: TRBD2; j_gene: TRBJ2-5; CDR3aa: CASSLSRTSGQETQYF; CDR3nt: TGTGCCAGCAGCTTATCCCGGACTAGCGGGCAAGAGACCCAGTACTTC